The 11 T cell receptor beta chains in this list originate from one sample, sequenced in a study of T cell responses to AZD1222 COVID-19 vaccine. The repertoire was sequenced with immunoSEQ multiplex PCR; TCRdb's copy has only in-frame clones and lacks some. The sample comprises 150,000 or so clones, approximately 90% of which are singletons, and over 3% rests with the top ten. The specimen was peripheral blood, collected 28 days after the second AZD1222 dose. These receptors were obtained from an adult who received the AZD1222 COVID-19 vaccine.

V and J are TRBV7-2 and TRBJ1-1, with D possibly matching TRBD1 (6 bases). This CDR3 region has 17 residues. V lost 5 bases and J 0 bases, leaving 19 bases between the germline ends. Germline V gene data show CDR1 as SGHTA and CDR2 as FQGNSA. Here the CDR3 DNA reads TGTGCCAGCAGCCCCCAGGGGCAGGCGGGGGTGAACACTGAAGCTTTCTTT. It codes for CASSPQGQAGVNTEAFF.

The chain couples TRBV7-3 to TRBJ2-1, with D possibly matching TRBD1 (6 bases). V lost 6 bases and J 6 bases, leaving 18 bases between the germline ends. Germline lookup yields CDR1 SGHTA and CDR2 FQGTGA. This CDR3 contains 15 residues. The CDR3 DNA sequence: TGTGCCAGCAGGGACAACGACAGGTCGGGCAATGAGCAGTTCTTC. Its protein is CASRDNDRSGNEQFF.

The chain uses TRBV11-3 and TRBJ1-2, with TRBD1 matching 10 bases. Losses at the gene ends were 5 bases for V and 6 bases for J; bases not matched to a gene: 24. This CDR3 has 20 residues. Germline loops: CDR1 SGHNT, CDR2 YENEEA. CDR3 nucleotide sequence: TGTGCCAGCAGCGGCCTTAGGGGTCGGCTCGGACAGGGGGAATTTAATGGCTACACCTTC. Amino acids: CASSGLRGRLGQGEFNGYTF.

The count of this clone is one. The chain combines TRBV9 with TRBJ2-7, with D possibly matching TRBD2 (5 bases). V was cut by 1 base and J by 3 bases, with 17 bases left in between. The CDR3 contains 16 residues. CDR1 and CDR2 from the germline V gene are SGDLS and YYNGEE. CDR3 sequence reads: CASSVTPSGALYEQYF. CDR3 DNA sequence: TGTGCCAGCAGCGTAACCCCAAGCGGAGCCCTCTACGAGCAGTACTTC.

The chain joins TRBV2 to TRBJ2-1, with 9 bases identical to TRBD1. CDR1 and CDR2 (germline): SNHLY, FYNNEI. V lost 6 bases to trimming and J lost 4 bases; unmatched junction nucleotides: 1. CDR3 length equals 13 residues. The CDR3 region is CASRGTGYNEQFF. In DNA form, the CDR3 reads TGTGCCAGCAGAGGGACAGGGTACAATGAGCAGTTCTTC.

V usage is TRBV10-3 and J usage is TRBJ2-7, with 8 bases lining up with TRBD1. Germline-derived CDR1 and CDR2 are ENHRY and SYGVKD. J gave up 2 bases and V 6 bases, and 9 bases lay outside the gene matches. The CDR3 loop spans 15 amino acids. CDR3 in DNA: TGTGCCATCAGCCACCGGGACAGGAATACCTACGAGCAGTACTTC. It is translated as CAISHRDRNTYEQYF.

This chain joins TRBV5-6 and TRBJ1-3, with 9 bases matching TRBD1. Unmatched junction bases numbered 7, after V lost 2 bases and J lost 4 bases. The germline V gene has CDR1 SGHDT and CDR2 YYEEEE. The CDR3 runs 16 residues. The CDR3 reads CASSFKQGARGNTIYF. CDR3 nucleotide sequence: TGTGCCAGCAGCTTTAAACAGGGGGCGCGGGGAAACACCATATATTTT. Variable domain in full (rest from reference TRBV5-6 and TRBJ1-3): DAGVTQSPTHLIKTRGQQVTLRCSPKSGHDTVSWYQQALGQGPQFIFQYYEEEERQRGNFPDRFSGHQFPNYSSELNVNALLLGDSALYLCASSFKQGARGNTIYFGEGSWLTVV.

This clone is a singleton in its sample. The CDR3: CASSARGAGVPDTQYF. CDR3 DNA: TGTGCCAGCAGCGCCCGAGGGGCGGGAGTACCAGATACGCAGTATTTT. This chain connects TRBV11-2 to TRBJ2-3; 7 bases are shared with TRBD2. The CDR3 spans 16 residues. J lost 4 bases, V lost 5 bases, and 12 bases had no gene match. Germline loops: CDR1 SGHAT, CDR2 FQNNGV.

The chain has TRBV5-1 and TRBJ2-1, with a possible D match to TRBD2 (6 bases). Germline values: CDR1 SGHRS, CDR2 YFSETQ. The CDR3 consists of 16 residues. V was cut by 0 bases and J by 2 bases, with 12 bases left in between. CDR3 residues: CASSLALTSAYNEQFF. The CDR3 nucleotides read TGCGCCAGCAGCTTGGCTTTGACTAGTGCCTACAATGAGCAGTTCTTC.

This clone has a handful of counts. The V call is TRBV5-5, the J call TRBJ1-3; no clear D. This CDR3 has 14 amino acids. V shed 0 bases and J shed 4 bases, with 8 bases lying between them. Germline V gene data show CDR1 as SGHKS and CDR2 as YYEKEE (reference sequence). The CDR3 nucleotides are TGTGCCAGCAGCTTGGGCAGCCTAGGAAACACCATATATTTT. This codes for CASSLGSLGNTIYF.

This clone has a handful of counts. The chain couples TRBV19 to TRBJ1-4; 8 nucleotides match TRBD1. Germline CDR1 is LNHDA and CDR2 is SQIVND (reference sequence). V lost 1 base and J lost 7; bases outside the gene matches: 5. The CDR3 is 15 amino acids. The CDR3 bases are TGTGCCAGTAGTATAGGCAGGGGGCGAGGTGAAAAACTGTTTTTT. This sequence encodes CASSIGRGRGEKLFF.